The 23 T cell receptor beta chains in this list originate from one sample, sequenced in a study of T-cell memory formation after mild COVID-19. Using its own MiXCR run on the 5' RACE reads, TCRdb lists one record per CDR3 protein. This table has 350,000 to 450,000 distinct CDR3 sequences, 25% to 30% appearing once. The sequencing sample was made of PBMCs or a T cell subset sorted from them (not recorded which). Source of these receptors: an adult woman who had mild COVID-19 (a few samples of this study predate the infection). Cell type and time point are not known.

The chain employs TRBV29-1 and TRBJ1-2; D is possibly TRBD1 (6 bases). Germline-derived CDR1 and CDR2 are SQVTM and ANQGSEA. The CDR3 runs to 12 residues. The V end lost 3 bases, the J end lost 6 bases, and 11 bases lay between the germline ends. CDR3 DNA sequence: TGCAGCGTTGACCAGGGGATCGATGGCTACACCTTC. Translating gives CSVDQGIDGYTF.

The chain recombines TRBV6-6 with TRBJ1-6, with a possible D match to TRBD1 (6 bases). The CDR3 spans 15 residues. Germline V gene sequence: CDR1 MNHNY, CDR2 SVGAGI (reference sequence). V was pared by 2 bases and J by 10 bases, with 15 bases between. The CDR3 is CASSYATGPHSPLHF. The DNA for the CDR3 is TGTGCCAGCAGTTACGCTACAGGGCCTCACTCACCCCTCCACTTT.

The V gene is TRBV7-9, the J gene TRBJ2-7; 9 nucleotides agree with TRBD1. Germline lookup yields CDR1 SEHNR and CDR2 FQNEAQ (reference sequence). With 5 bases clipped from V and 5 bases from J, the junction kept 13 bases outside the gene matches. This CDR3 has 16 amino acids. CDR3 sequence (DNA): TGTGCCAGCAGCCCAACCGGGACAGGGCCCAGCGACGAGCAGTACTTC. Translation: CASSPTGTGPSDEQYF.

In its sample, this clonotype was seen a few times. The chain links TRBV7-9 to TRBJ2-1; the match to TRBD2 covers 13 bases. CDR1 and CDR2 (germline): SEHNR, FQNEAQ (reference sequence). The CDR3 consists of 18 residues. V was clipped by 4 bases and J by 6 bases; unmatched bases: 12. Here the CDR3 reads CASSSGLAGPGVFNEQFF. In DNA, the CDR3 is TGTGCCAGCAGCTCGGGACTAGCGGGACCGGGTGTCTTCAATGAGCAGTTCTTC.

This clonotype came up a few times. This rearrangement joins TRBV6-1 to TRBJ2-5; D not certain. Trimming shortened V by 4 bases and J by 2 bases, and 5 bases separated the two germline ends. CDR1 is MNHNS, CDR2 SASEGT, per germline. CDR3 length: 12 amino acids. The CDR3 DNA follows: TGTGCCAGCAGTGCGCAGCAAGAGACCCAGTACTTC. Protein: CASSAQQETQYF.

This chain connects TRBV12-3 or TRBV12-4 to TRBJ1-4, with 7 bases that match TRBD1. This CDR3 is built from 12 residues. V lost 8 bases and J lost 4; bases outside the gene matches: 1. In nucleotides, the CDR3 is TGTGCCAGCCGGGACAGTAATGAAAAACTGTTTTTT. It encodes CASRDSNEKLFF.

The chain combines TRBV29-1 with TRBJ2-1; D not resolved. This CDR3 has 10 residues. Per the germline V gene, CDR1 is SQVTM and CDR2 is ANQGSEA. Between the trimmed V and J ends, which lost 7 bases and 7 bases, there was a span of 8 bases. The CDR3 loop reads CSALENEQFF. The CDR3 region has the DNA TGCAGCGCCCTCGAAAATGAGCAGTTCTTC.

The genes are TRBV3-1 and TRBJ2-3; D remains unclear. This CDR3 region has 14 residues. The V end lost 1 base, the J end lost 4 bases, and 9 bases lay between the germline ends. The germline gives CDR1 LGHDT, CDR2 YNNKEL (reference sequence). The CDR3 region is CASSQAKWADTQYF. CDR3 DNA: TGTGCCAGCAGCCAAGCAAAGTGGGCAGATACGCAGTATTTT.

Only a few counts were recorded for this clonotype. The J gene is TRBJ2-3, the V gene TRBV5-1; D remains ambiguous. Between the trimmed V and J ends, which lost 1 base and 2 bases, there was a span of 11 bases. This CDR3 has 15 residues. Germline V gene lookup returns CDR1 SGHRS and CDR2 YFSETQ. CDR3 sequence reads: CASSLSPSNTDTQYF. CDR3 sequence (DNA): TGCGCCAGCAGCTTGTCCCCTAGTAACACAGATACGCAGTATTTT.

The J gene is TRBJ1-2, the V gene TRBV6-5; 7 positions match TRBD1. The J call could be wrong; TRBJ2-5 is a better fit for the DNA end. The CDR3 is 11 residues long. Looked up from germline, CDR1 is MNHEY and CDR2 is SVGAGI. The CDR3 DNA reads TGTGCCAGCACCACCGACAGGGCCCAGTACTTC. Its translation is CASTTDRAQYF.

This clonotype was observed a single time. The V call is TRBV5-4, the J call TRBJ2-7, with 7 bases fitting TRBD1. Germline values: CDR1 SGHNT, CDR2 YYREEE (reference sequence). There are 15 residues in the CDR3. Unmatched junction bases numbered 7, after V lost 2 bases and J lost 2 bases. The CDR3: CASSFRQGGAYEQYF. DNA for the CDR3: TGTGCCAGCAGCTTCCGACAGGGTGGGGCCTACGAGCAGTACTTC.

At least ten counts were recorded for this clonotype. The chain uses TRBV20-1 and TRBJ1-1; possible D gene TRBD1, 6 bases. The V end was cut by 5 bases, the J end by 4 bases, with 14 bases between. Germline CDR1 reads DFQATT; CDR2 reads SNEGSKA (reference sequence). The CDR3 sequence is 13 residues long. CDR3 loop: CSASPGGATEAFF. In DNA form, the CDR3 reads TGCAGTGCTTCCCCCGGGGGGGCCACTGAAGCTTTCTTT.

The chain has TRBV6-6 and TRBJ2-7; 8 bases fit TRBD2. The CDR3 length is 15 residues. Germline assignment: CDR1 MNHNY and CDR2 SVGAGI (reference sequence). The trim removed 4 bases at V and 2 bases at J, leaving 7 bases unmatched. The CDR3 nucleotides read TGTGCCAGCAGTTTCTTTAGCGGGGCGACCTACGAGCAGTACTTC. Translated, it gives CASSFFSGATYEQYF.

Notes on this clonotype: Mismatch with germline at one junction end may stem from a read error. V usage is TRBV4-1 and J usage is TRBJ2-7; 9 bases are shared with TRBD1. The CDR3 runs 14 residues. From germline, CDR1 is MGHRA and CDR2 YSYEKL. The CDR3 protein is CASSQVRTGGAMDF. The CDR3 coding sequence is TGCGCCAGCAGCCAAGTTAGAACAGGGGGCGCGATGGACTTC.

The rearrangement uses TRBV7-6 and TRBJ1-2; D ambiguous. The V and J ends lost 3 bases and 8 bases respectively, with 13 bases between them. The germline CDR1 and CDR2 sequences are SGHVS and FNYEAQ. CDR3 length: 13 amino acids. The CDR3 region has the DNA TGTGCCAGCAGCTTGGATACGGCCCGGGGCTACACCTTC. The encoded protein is CASSLDTARGYTF.

This clonotype has a handful of counts. The chain couples TRBV5-5 to TRBJ1-2; D gene ambiguous. Per the germline V gene, CDR1 is SGHKS and CDR2 is YYEKEE (reference sequence). Trimming removed 4 bases at V and 8 bases at J, with 12 bases between. This CDR3 region has 12 residues. The CDR3 sequence: CASSPGGRGYTF. CDR3 nucleotides: TGTGCCAGCAGCCCGGGAGGTAGGGGCTACACCTTC.

V gene TRBV11-3 combines with J gene TRBJ2-5, with 11 bases matching TRBD2. Germline loops: CDR1 SGHNT, CDR2 YENEEA. The CDR3 loop spans 17 amino acids. V was clipped by 0 bases and J by 5 bases; unmatched bases: 8. The CDR3 DNA reads as TGTGCCAGCAGCTTAGACCCCTCGACTAGCGGGAAGGAGACCCAGTACTTC. It codes for CASSLDPSTSGKETQYF.

This clonotype was seen only a few times. The gene calls are TRBV20-1 and TRBJ1-2; the D gene is possibly TRBD1 (6 bases). CDR3 length: 13 amino acids. V was clipped by 6 bases and J by 3 bases, with 14 bases between them. Germline assignment: CDR1 DFQATT and CDR2 SNEGSKA (reference sequence). CDR3 protein: CSAERGDDYGYTF. CDR3 DNA sequence: TGCAGTGCGGAAAGGGGGGACGACTATGGCTACACCTTC.

CDR3 amino acids: CAISVGQGDGDTQYF. The CDR3 nucleotides are TGTGCCATCAGTGTGGGACAGGGAGACGGCGATACGCAGTATTTT. The J gene is TRBJ2-3, the V gene TRBV10-3; TRBD1 matches at 9 bases. V trimming: 4 bases; J trimming: 6 bases; junction bases outside the gene matches: 8. The V gene's germline CDR1 is ENHRY and CDR2 SYGVKD. This CDR3 is 15 amino acids long.

There are a few counts of this clonotype. The chain is built from TRBV24-1 and TRBJ2-1; TRBD1 aligns across 8 bases. CDR1 and CDR2 (germline): KGHDR, SFDVKD. The CDR3 has 16 amino acids. With 0 bases clipped from V and 4 bases from J, the junction kept 4 bases outside the gene matches. The CDR3 loop reads CATSDLGQGSYNEQFF. The CDR3 nucleotides are TGTGCCACCAGTGATTTGGGACAGGGTTCGTACAATGAGCAGTTCTTC.

J is TRBJ1-5 and V is TRBV20-1; D is possibly TRBD1 (5 bases). The CDR3 consists of 16 residues. Trimming stripped 5 bases from V and 0 bases from J, with 17 bases between. The germline gives CDR1 DFQATT, CDR2 SNEGSKA (reference sequence). This CDR3 reads CSAPGGSPYSNQPQHF. CDR3 bases: TGCAGTGCTCCTGGGGGGAGTCCCTATAGCAATCAGCCCCAGCATTTT.

This clonotype was picked up a small number of times. The V gene is TRBV20-1, the J gene TRBJ2-1; no reliable D call. This CDR3 spans 11 amino acids. Germline assignment: CDR1 DFQATT and CDR2 SNEGSKA (reference sequence). Trimming left V 4 bases short and J 4 bases short, with 5 bases between. The CDR3 loop is CSANAYNEQFF. The CDR3 bases are TGCAGTGCTAACGCGTACAATGAGCAGTTCTTC.

This clonotype has a single count. The chain joins TRBV19 to TRBJ2-5, with 8 bases that match TRBD2. This CDR3 is 15 amino acids long. V shed 1 base, J shed 3 bases, and the junction held 4 bases outside the gene matches. In germline, CDR1 is LNHDA, CDR2 SQIVND (reference sequence). The CDR3 reads CASSIVAGSKETQYF. CDR3 sequence (DNA): TGTGCCAGTAGTATAGTAGCGGGGAGTAAAGAGACCCAGTACTTC.